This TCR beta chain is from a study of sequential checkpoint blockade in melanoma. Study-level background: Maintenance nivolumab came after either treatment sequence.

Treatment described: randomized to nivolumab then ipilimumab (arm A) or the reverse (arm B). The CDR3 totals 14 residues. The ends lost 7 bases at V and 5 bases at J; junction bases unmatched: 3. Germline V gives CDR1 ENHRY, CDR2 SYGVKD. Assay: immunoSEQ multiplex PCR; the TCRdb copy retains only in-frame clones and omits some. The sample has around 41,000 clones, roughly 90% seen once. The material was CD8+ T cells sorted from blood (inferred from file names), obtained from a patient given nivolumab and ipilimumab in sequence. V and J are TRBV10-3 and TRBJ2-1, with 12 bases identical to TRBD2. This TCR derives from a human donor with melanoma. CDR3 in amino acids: CAIKTSGSHNEQFF. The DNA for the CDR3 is TGTGCCATCAAGACTAGCGGGAGCCACAATGAGCAGTTCTTC.